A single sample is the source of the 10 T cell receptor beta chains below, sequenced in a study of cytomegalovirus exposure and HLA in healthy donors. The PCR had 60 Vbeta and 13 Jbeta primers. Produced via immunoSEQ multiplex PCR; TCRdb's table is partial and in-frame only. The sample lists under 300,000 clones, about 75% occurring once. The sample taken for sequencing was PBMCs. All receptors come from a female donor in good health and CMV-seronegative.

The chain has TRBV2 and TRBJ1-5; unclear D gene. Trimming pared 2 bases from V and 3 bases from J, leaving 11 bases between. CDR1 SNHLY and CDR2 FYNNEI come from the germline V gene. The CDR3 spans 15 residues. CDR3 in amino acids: CASSELGGVNQPQHF. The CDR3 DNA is TGTGCCAGCAGTGAATTGGGAGGCGTCAATCAGCCCCAGCATTTT.

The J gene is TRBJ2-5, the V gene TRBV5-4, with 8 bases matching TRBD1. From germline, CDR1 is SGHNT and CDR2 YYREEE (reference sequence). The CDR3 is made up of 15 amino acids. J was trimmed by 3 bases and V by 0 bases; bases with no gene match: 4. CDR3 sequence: CASSLGDRSEETQYF. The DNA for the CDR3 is TGTGCCAGCAGCTTGGGGGACAGGAGCGAAGAGACCCAGTACTTC.

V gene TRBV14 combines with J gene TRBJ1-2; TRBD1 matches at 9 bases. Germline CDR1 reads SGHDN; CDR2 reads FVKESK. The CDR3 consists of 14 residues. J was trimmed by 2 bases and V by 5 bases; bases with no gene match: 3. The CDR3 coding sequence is TGTGCCAGCAGCTTGGGACAGGGAAACTATGGCTACACCTTC. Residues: CASSLGQGNYGYTF.

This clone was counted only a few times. CDR3 sequence (DNA): TGCGCCAGCAGCTTGTCCGGGACAGGAAACAATGAGCAGTTCTTC. Translating gives CASSLSGTGNNEQFF. This chain uses TRBV5-1 with TRBJ2-1, with 8 bases identical to TRBD1. This CDR3 has 15 residues. CDR1 and CDR2 from the germline V gene are SGHRS and YFSETQ. The ends lost 1 base at V and 5 bases at J; junction bases unmatched: 5.

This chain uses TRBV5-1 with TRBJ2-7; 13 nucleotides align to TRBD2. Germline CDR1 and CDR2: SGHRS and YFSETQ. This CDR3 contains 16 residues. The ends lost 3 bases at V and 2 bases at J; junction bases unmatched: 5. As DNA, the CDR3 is TGCGCCAGCAGCTGGATGGGGACTAGCGGGGCCTACGAGCAGTACTTC. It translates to CASSWMGTSGAYEQYF.

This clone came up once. CDR3 residues: CASSFTRDFNEQFF. The CDR3 DNA reads as TGTGCCAGCAGTTTTACCCGGGACTTCAATGAGCAGTTCTTC. This chain joins TRBV7-2 and TRBJ2-1; D is possibly TRBD2 (6 bases). Trimming took 6 bases from V and 6 from J, leaving 15 bases between them. From germline, CDR1 is SGHTA and CDR2 FQGNSA. The length of the CDR3 is 14 residues. The whole variable domain, filled in from reference TRBV7-2 and TRBJ2-1, reads GAGVSQSPSNKVTEKGKDVELRCDPISGHTALYWYRQSLGQGLEFLIYFQGNSAPDKSGLPSDRFSAERTGGSVSTLTIQRTQQEDSAVYLCASSFTRDFNEQFFGPGTRLTVL.

The CDR3 loop reads CARTSQRSETQYF. The DNA of the CDR3 is TGTGCCAGAACCTCTCAGCGTTCGGAGACCCAGTACTTC. This chain joins TRBV5-3 and TRBJ2-5; D not certain. TRBV5-3 is known as an ORF, though its function is uncertain. CDR3 length: 13 residues. The V end was cut by 6 bases, the J end by 5 bases, with 14 bases between.

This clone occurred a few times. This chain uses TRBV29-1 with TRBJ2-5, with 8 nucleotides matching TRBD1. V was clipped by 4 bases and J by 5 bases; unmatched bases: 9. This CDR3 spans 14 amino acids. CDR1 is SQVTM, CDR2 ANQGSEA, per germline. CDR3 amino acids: CSVVPRGRGETQYF. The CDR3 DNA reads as TGCAGCGTTGTCCCCAGGGGGCGAGGGGAGACCCAGTACTTC.

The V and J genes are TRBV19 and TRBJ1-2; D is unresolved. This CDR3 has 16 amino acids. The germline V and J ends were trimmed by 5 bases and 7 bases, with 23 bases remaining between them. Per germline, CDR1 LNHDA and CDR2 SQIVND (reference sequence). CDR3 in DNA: TGTGCCAGTAGTCAGGCCGGGGTGATTCGGCTTTTTGGCTACACCTTC. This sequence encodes CASSQAGVIRLFGYTF.

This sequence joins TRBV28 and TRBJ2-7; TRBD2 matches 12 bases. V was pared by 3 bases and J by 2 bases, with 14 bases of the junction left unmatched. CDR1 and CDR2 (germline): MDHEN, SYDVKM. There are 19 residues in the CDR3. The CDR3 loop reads CASSFGGWASGRAAYEQYF. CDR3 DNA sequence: TGTGCCAGCAGTTTTGGGGGGTGGGCTAGCGGGAGGGCGGCCTACGAGCAGTACTTC.